Below, 30 T cell receptor beta chains from the same sample are listed, as sequenced in a study of blood T cell repertoires in COVID-19. Data came from immunoSEQ multiplex PCR; TCRdb stores just in-frame clones and leaves some out. The sample yields around 480,000 clones, about 85% seen once. The sample consisted of PBMCs or T cells enriched from blood (not recorded which). The receptors here all came from a woman aged 18 to 35 who had recovered from COVID-19.

The rearrangement uses TRBV9 and TRBJ1-5; D is unclear. V lost 0 bases and J 7 bases, leaving 11 bases between the germline ends. CDR1 is SGDLS and CDR2 is YYNGEE in the germline V gene. The CDR3 is 14 residues long. This CDR3 is CASSVDEGKQPQHF. CDR3 nucleotide sequence: TGTGCCAGCAGCGTAGACGAGGGAAAGCAGCCCCAGCATTTT.

This chain uses TRBV5-4 with TRBJ2-3; perhaps TRBD2 as D (7 bases). V lost 4 bases and J lost 5, with 20 bases in between. The CDR3 extends over 16 amino acids. CDR1 and CDR2 (germline): SGHNT, YYREEE (reference sequence). CDR3 DNA sequence: TGTGCCAGCAGCCCCTACCGAACAGGGAGGGAAGATACGCAGTATTTT. Its translation is CASSPYRTGREDTQYF.

This clone was seen a handful of times. The chain combines TRBV28 with TRBJ1-5, with D perhaps TRBD1 (5 bases). Trimming removed 5 bases from V and 4 bases from J, with 15 bases in between. Germline CDR1 reads MDHEN; CDR2 reads SYDVKM. The CDR3 loop spans 15 amino acids. The CDR3 bases are TGTGCCAGCAGTGTAGAAGGGGTCGTGAATCAGCCCCAGCATTTT. Its protein is CASSVEGVVNQPQHF.

V usage is TRBV19 and J usage is TRBJ1-4; TRBD1 matches 7 bases. The CDR3 is made up of 17 amino acids. Trimming took 5 bases from V and 7 from J; bases not matched to a gene: 16. Per the germline V gene, CDR1 is LNHDA and CDR2 is SQIVND (reference sequence). The CDR3 here is CASSADREARGFEKLFF. In DNA form, the CDR3 reads TGTGCCAGTAGTGCCGACAGGGAAGCTCGAGGCTTTGAAAAACTGTTTTTT.

V is TRBV25-1 and J is TRBJ1-1; no firm D call. From germline, CDR1 is MGHDK and CDR2 SYGVNS. The CDR3 totals 15 residues. Trimming removed 3 bases at V and 3 bases at J, with 14 bases between. The DNA for the CDR3 is TGTGCCAGCAGTGATCCCTCGAGGTACGACACTGAAGCTTTCTTT. Protein: CASSDPSRYDTEAFF.

This clone occurred once. V usage is TRBV6-5 and J usage is TRBJ1-2; a possible D gene is TRBD1 (6 bases). Germline values: CDR1 MNHEY, CDR2 SVGAGI. V gave up 4 bases and J gave up 4 bases, with 13 bases separating them. The CDR3 is 14 amino acids. The CDR3 nucleotides read TGTGCCAGCAGTTCCCAGGGGAGGGCCTATGGCTACACCTTC. Amino acids: CASSSQGRAYGYTF.

The CDR3 nucleotides read TGTGCCTGGAGTGCGGGCCGCCGGGGAGATACGCAGTATTTT. This encodes CAWSAGRRGDTQYF. The chain uses TRBV30 and TRBJ2-3; perhaps TRBD2 as D (5 bases). In germline, CDR1 is GTSNPN, CDR2 SVGIG (reference sequence). This CDR3 contains 14 residues. Trimming stripped 1 base from V and 5 bases from J, with 13 bases between.

The rearrangement uses TRBV6-5 and TRBJ1-1; D unresolved. V dropped 2 bases and J dropped 3 bases, with 7 bases sitting between them. The CDR3 loop spans 13 amino acids. Germline V gene data show CDR1 as MNHEY and CDR2 as SVGAGI. Written as DNA, the CDR3 is TGTGCCAGCAGTTACGAGGCGGACACTGAAGCTTTCTTT. Its translation is CASSYEADTEAFF.

V and J are TRBV2 and TRBJ2-2, with 11 bases aligning to TRBD2. The CDR3 contains 16 residues. The germline V gene has CDR1 SNHLY and CDR2 FYNNEI. V trimming: 6 bases; J trimming: 6 bases; junction bases outside the gene matches: 9. The DNA of the CDR3 is TGTGCCAGCAGCCGTAGCGGGGGGGCCTGGGCCGGGGAGCTGTTTTTT. Its protein is CASSRSGGAWAGELFF.

CDR3 in amino acids: CASSPRGGLSMNTEAFF. The CDR3 DNA sequence: TGTGCCAGCAGCCCTCGAGGGGGTCTTTCCATGAACACTGAAGCTTTCTTT. The chain uses TRBV4-2 and TRBJ1-1, with D maybe TRBD1 (6 bases). Trimming stripped 4 bases from V and 0 bases from J, with 18 bases between. Germline V lookup: CDR1 LGHNA, CDR2 YNFKEQ. The CDR3 spans 17 residues.

The chain links TRBV10-1 to TRBJ1-6; D is perhaps TRBD1 (5 bases). The CDR3 is 14 amino acids. The V gene's germline CDR1 is WNHNN and CDR2 SYGVQD (reference sequence). V shed 0 bases and J shed 10 bases, with 10 bases lying between them. The CDR3 is CASSESGENSPLHF. The CDR3 nucleotides are TGCGCCAGCAGTGAGTCAGGGGAAAACTCACCCCTCCACTTT.

This chain links TRBV3-1 (or the pseudogene TRBV3-2) with TRBJ2-2, with D possibly TRBD2 on 5 matching bases. In germline, CDR1 is LGHDT, CDR2 YNNKEL (reference sequence). The CDR3 runs 16 residues. The germline V and J ends were trimmed by 1 base and 0 bases, with 9 bases remaining between them. The CDR3 coding sequence is TGTGCCAGCAGCCAAGCAGACTACGCGAACACCGGGGAGCTGTTTTTT. This sequence encodes CASSQADYANTGELFF.

J is TRBJ1-5 and V is TRBV9; the D is unclear. The CDR3 runs 17 residues. V was trimmed by 0 bases and J by 3 bases, leaving 16 bases between them. Germline values: CDR1 SGDLS, CDR2 YYNGEE. The CDR3 DNA follows: TGTGCCAGCAGCGTAGGAGTCTGGAGGGAAGTCAATCAGCCCCAGCATTTT. It yields the protein CASSVGVWREVNQPQHF.

The J gene is TRBJ2-5, the V gene TRBV19; D possibly corresponds to TRBD1 (8 bases). The germline V and J ends were trimmed by 8 bases and 5 bases, with 18 bases remaining between them. The germline gives CDR1 LNHDA, CDR2 SQIVND (reference sequence). CDR3 length: 14 amino acids. The CDR3 region has the DNA TGTGCCAGTCGGGGGGCAGGGGGCCGTGAGACCCAGTACTTC. Translation gives CASRGAGGRETQYF.

The chain has TRBV6-4 and TRBJ1-2, with 7 bases identical to TRBD1. Germline-derived CDR1 and CDR2 are MRHNA and SNTAGT. Trimming at V came to 3 bases and at J to 6 bases, leaving 1 base not matched to a gene. This CDR3 is 12 amino acids long. CDR3 sequence (DNA): TGTGCCAGCAGTGAGACAGGGAATGGCTACACCTTC. Its translation is CASSETGNGYTF.

This chain joins TRBV13 and TRBJ1-2; tentative D call: TRBD1 (5 bases). The CDR3 sequence is 15 residues long. The germline V gene encodes CDR1 PRHDT and CDR2 FYEKMQ (reference sequence). V lost 3 bases to trimming and J lost 3 bases, with 14 bases between them. The chain's CDR3 is CASSLGQNLDYGYTF. CDR3 nucleotides: TGTGCCAGCAGCTTGGGGCAGAATCTCGACTATGGCTACACCTTC.

CDR3 in DNA: TGTGCCATCAGTGATGACAGTATGAACACTGAAGCTTTCTTT. Its translation is CAISDDSMNTEAFF. This chain connects TRBV10-3 to TRBJ1-1, with D perhaps matching TRBD1 (5 bases). V was cut by 3 bases and J by 0 bases, with 8 bases left in between. The CDR3 has 14 amino acids. Germline V gives CDR1 ENHRY, CDR2 SYGVKD.

CDR3 nucleotides: TGTGCCAGCATCCCCCTACTAGCGACCCTAGAGACCCAGTACTTC. This gives the protein CASIPLLATLETQYF. The chain employs TRBV7-8 and TRBJ2-5, with 7 bases aligning to TRBD2. The trim removed 7 bases at V and 4 bases at J, leaving 12 bases unmatched. CDR3 length: 15 amino acids. Germline V gene sequence: CDR1 SGHVS, CDR2 FQNEAQ.

The gene calls are TRBV2 and TRBJ2-7; D unclear. V was pared by 2 bases and J by 6 bases, with 8 bases between. Germline CDR1 is SNHLY and CDR2 is FYNNEI. There are 12 residues in the CDR3. The CDR3 spells CASSENRSEQYF. CDR3 in DNA: TGTGCCAGCAGTGAAAATCGGTCCGAGCAGTACTTC.

The chain is built from TRBV27 and TRBJ1-2; 7 nucleotides agree with TRBD1. Germline CDR1 MNHEY, CDR2 SMNVEV (reference sequence). V lost 3 bases to trimming and J lost 3 bases; unmatched junction nucleotides: 7. This CDR3 has 15 amino acids. CDR3 region: CASSFSPGQYYGYTF. The CDR3 bases are TGTGCCAGCAGTTTTAGTCCGGGACAGTACTATGGCTACACCTTC.

With regard to this clone: Other DNA sequences of this sample code for an identical CDR3. The genes are TRBV6-5 and TRBJ1-2; 9 nucleotides align to TRBD1. From germline, CDR1 is MNHEY and CDR2 SVGAGI. Losses at the gene ends were 6 bases for V and 3 bases for J; bases not matched to a gene: 2. This CDR3 has 13 residues. CDR3 residues: CASRTGGDYGYTF. The CDR3 nucleotides are TGTGCCAGCAGGACAGGGGGGGACTATGGCTACACCTTC.

This clone was recorded only once. The CDR3 spells CASSPWDGGGATDTQYF. The DNA of the CDR3 is TGTGCCAGCTCACCATGGGACGGCGGGGGGGCAACAGATACGCAGTATTTT. The rearrangement links TRBV18 to TRBJ2-3; TRBD2 matches 9 bases. Unmatched junction bases numbered 9, after V lost 2 bases and J lost 3 bases. CDR1 and CDR2 (germline): KGHSH, LQKENI. The CDR3 extends over 17 amino acids.

This clone has a single count. The chain employs TRBV18 and TRBJ1-1; no clear D. Germline values: CDR1 KGHSH, CDR2 LQKENI. V shed 3 bases and J shed 1 base, with 12 bases lying between them. The CDR3 is made up of 15 amino acids. The CDR3 is CASSPPGGQNTEAFF. CDR3 nucleotides: TGTGCCAGCTCACCCCCCGGAGGGCAGAACACTGAAGCTTTCTTT.

The chain has TRBV11-2 and TRBJ2-3, with D possibly matching TRBD1 (6 bases). Germline V lookup: CDR1 SGHAT, CDR2 FQNNGV. The CDR3 length is 14 residues. Trimming removed 5 bases at V and 4 bases at J, with 13 bases between. This CDR3 is CASSPPGEADTQYF. The CDR3 DNA follows: TGTGCCAGCAGCCCTCCAGGGGAAGCAGATACGCAGTATTTT.

Details on this clone: Other nucleotide sequences in the sample specify the same CDR3. The chain is built from TRBV7-2 and TRBJ2-5; D possibly corresponds to TRBD2 (5 bases). The ends were cut back, 1 base at V and 2 bases at J, with 5 bases in the middle. Looked up from germline, CDR1 is SGHTA and CDR2 is FQGNSA. This CDR3 contains 13 residues. The CDR3 region has the DNA TGTGCCAGCAGCTTAGGCGGGCAAGAGACCCAGTACTTC. Its protein is CASSLGGQETQYF.

The chain carries TRBV5-5 and TRBJ2-3, with D unclear. Germline V gene sequence: CDR1 SGHKS, CDR2 YYEKEE (reference sequence). Trimming left V 3 bases short and J 0 bases short, with 11 bases between. CDR3 size: 15 residues. The CDR3 loop is CASSSYSPSTDTQYF. The CDR3 region has the DNA TGTGCCAGCAGCTCCTACAGCCCTAGCACAGATACGCAGTATTTT.

The chain recombines TRBV7-2 with TRBJ1-2, with a weak D call TRBD1 (5 bases). The germline V gene has CDR1 SGHTA and CDR2 FQGNSA. Trimming shortened V by 5 bases and J by 4 bases, and 14 bases separated the two germline ends. CDR3 length: 14 amino acids. CDR3 sequence reads: CASSLGEGIYGYTF. The DNA of the CDR3 is TGTGCCAGCAGCCTAGGGGAGGGCATCTATGGCTACACCTTC.

The chain uses TRBV9 and TRBJ2-1; D is possibly TRBD1 (5 bases). The germline gives CDR1 SGDLS, CDR2 YYNGEE. V was shortened by 4 bases and J by 7 bases, with 15 bases between the two germline ends. CDR3 length: 14 residues. The CDR3 spells CASSNPGYQNEQFF. The CDR3 nucleotides read TGTGCCAGCAGCAACCCAGGGTACCAGAATGAGCAGTTCTTC. The whole variable domain, remainder taken from reference TRBV9 and TRBJ2-1, is DSGVTQTPKHLITATGQRVTLRCSPRSGDLSVYWYQQSLDQGLQFLIQYYNGEERAKGNILERFSAQQFPDLHSELNLSSLELGDSALYFCASSNPGYQNEQFFGPGTRLTVL.

The rearrangement links TRBV19 to TRBJ2-3; possibly TRBD2 for D (5 bases). Germline assignment: CDR1 LNHDA and CDR2 SQIVND (reference sequence). The ends were cut back, 6 bases at V and 0 bases at J, with 13 bases in the middle. The CDR3 is 15 residues long. CDR3 in amino acids: CASRRAIISTDTQYF. CDR3 DNA: TGTGCCAGTAGGAGGGCGATAATTAGCACAGATACGCAGTATTTT.

The sample holds a few counts of this clone. V gene TRBV28 combines with J gene TRBJ1-5; D possibly corresponds to TRBD1 (6 bases). Trimming left V 11 bases short and J 4 bases short, with 12 bases between. The germline V gene encodes CDR1 MDHEN and CDR2 SYDVKM. This CDR3 is 12 amino acids long. CDR3 region: CAVQGTNQPQHF. For the CDR3, the DNA is TGTGCCGTACAGGGAACTAATCAGCCCCAGCATTTT.